This T cell receptor (beta chain) was identified in a study of blood T cell repertoires in COVID-19. The wider study: Collection of acute and convalescent COVID-19 samples took place in the United States, Italy and Spain.

Sequenced by immunoSEQ multiplex PCR; TCRdb stores in-frame clones only, minus some. The sample carries 65,000 to 95,000 clones, about 90% recorded once. The CDR3 has 18 residues. The V and J ends lost 0 bases and 0 bases respectively, with 18 bases between them. Germline V lookup: CDR1 KGHSH, CDR2 LQKENI. V and J are TRBV18 and TRBJ2-7; D remains unclear. The clonotype was recovered from a man aged 50 to 60 with active COVID-19. The material sequenced was peripheral blood. The CDR3 protein is CASSPPNTATRSSYEQYF. The CDR3 DNA follows: TGTGCCAGCTCACCACCAAACACCGCCACCAGAAGCTCCTACGAGCAGTACTTC. The variable domain in full, completed from reference TRBV18 and TRBJ2-7, reads NAGVMQNPRHLVRRRGQEARLRCSPMKGHSHVYWYRQLPEEGLKFMVYLQKENIIDESGMPKERFSAEFPKEGPSILRIQQVVRGDSAAYFCASSPPNTATRSSYEQYFGPGTRLTVT.